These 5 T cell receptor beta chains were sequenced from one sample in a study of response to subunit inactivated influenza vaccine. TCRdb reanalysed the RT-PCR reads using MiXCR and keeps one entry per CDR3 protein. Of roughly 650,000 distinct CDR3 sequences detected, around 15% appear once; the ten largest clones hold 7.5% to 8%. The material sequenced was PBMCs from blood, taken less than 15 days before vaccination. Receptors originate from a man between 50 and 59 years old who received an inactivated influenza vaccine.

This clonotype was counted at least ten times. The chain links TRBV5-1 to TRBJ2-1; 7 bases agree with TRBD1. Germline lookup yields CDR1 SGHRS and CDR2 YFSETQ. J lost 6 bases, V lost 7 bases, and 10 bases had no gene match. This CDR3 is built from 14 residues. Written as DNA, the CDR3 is TGCGCCAGCGAAAACAGGGGCGGGTCCAATGAGCAGTTCTTC. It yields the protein CASENRGGSNEQFF.

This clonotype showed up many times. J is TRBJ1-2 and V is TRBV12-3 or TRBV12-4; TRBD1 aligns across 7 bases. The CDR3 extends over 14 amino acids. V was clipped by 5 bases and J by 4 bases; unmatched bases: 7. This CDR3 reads CASSPQQGFYGYTF. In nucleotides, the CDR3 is TGTGCCAGCAGTCCCCAACAGGGGTTCTATGGCTACACCTTC.

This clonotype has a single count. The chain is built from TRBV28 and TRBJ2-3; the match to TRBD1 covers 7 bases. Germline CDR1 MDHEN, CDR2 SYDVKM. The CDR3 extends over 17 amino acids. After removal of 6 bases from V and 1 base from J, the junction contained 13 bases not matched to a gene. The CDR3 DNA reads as TGTGCCAGCAGCAGTAGGGACAGCCGGGTAGGCACAGATACGCAGTATTTT. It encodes CASSSRDSRVGTDTQYF.

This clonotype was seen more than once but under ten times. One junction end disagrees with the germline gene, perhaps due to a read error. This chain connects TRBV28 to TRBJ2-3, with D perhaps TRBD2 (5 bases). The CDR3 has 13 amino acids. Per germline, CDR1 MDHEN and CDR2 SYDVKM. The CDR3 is CASSPLLALPSVF. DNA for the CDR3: TGTGCCAGCAGTCCCCTTCTAGCCCTGCCATCCGTTTTT.

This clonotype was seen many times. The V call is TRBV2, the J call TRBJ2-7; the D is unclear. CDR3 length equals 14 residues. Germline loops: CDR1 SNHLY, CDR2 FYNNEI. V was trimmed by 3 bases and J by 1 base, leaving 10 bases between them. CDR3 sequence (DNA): TGTGCCAGCAGTGAGAGAATACTTTCCTACGAGCAGTACTTC. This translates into CASSERILSYEQYF.